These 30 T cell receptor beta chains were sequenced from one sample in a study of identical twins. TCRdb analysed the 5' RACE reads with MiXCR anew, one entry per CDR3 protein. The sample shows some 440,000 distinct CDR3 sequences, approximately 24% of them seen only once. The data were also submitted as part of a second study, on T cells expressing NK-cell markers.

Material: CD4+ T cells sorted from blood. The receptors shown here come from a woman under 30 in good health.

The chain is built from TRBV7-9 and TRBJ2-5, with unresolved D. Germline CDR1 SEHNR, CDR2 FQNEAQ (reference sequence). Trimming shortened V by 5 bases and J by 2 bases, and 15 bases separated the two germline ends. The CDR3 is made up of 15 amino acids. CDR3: CASSRGLPLQETQYF. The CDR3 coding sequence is TGTGCCAGCAGCCGAGGCTTACCCCTTCAAGAGACCCAGTACTTC.

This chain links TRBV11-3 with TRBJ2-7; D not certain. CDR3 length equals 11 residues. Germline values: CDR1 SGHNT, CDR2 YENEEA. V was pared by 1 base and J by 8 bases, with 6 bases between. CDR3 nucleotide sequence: TGTGCCAGCAGCTTAGGTCCAAAGCAGTACTTC. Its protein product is CASSLGPKQYF.

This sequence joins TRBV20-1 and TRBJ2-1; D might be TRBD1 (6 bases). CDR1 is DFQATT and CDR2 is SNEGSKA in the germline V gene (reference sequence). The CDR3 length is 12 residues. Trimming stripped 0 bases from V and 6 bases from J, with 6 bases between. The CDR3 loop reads CSAREDSNEQFF. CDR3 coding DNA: TGCAGTGCTAGAGAGGACAGCAATGAGCAGTTCTTC.

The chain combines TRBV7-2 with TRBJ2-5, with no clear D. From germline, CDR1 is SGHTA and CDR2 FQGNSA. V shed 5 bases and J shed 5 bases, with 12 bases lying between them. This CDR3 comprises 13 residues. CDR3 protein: CASSGWGRETQYF. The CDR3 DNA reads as TGTGCCAGCAGCGGGTGGGGTCGGGAGACCCAGTACTTC.

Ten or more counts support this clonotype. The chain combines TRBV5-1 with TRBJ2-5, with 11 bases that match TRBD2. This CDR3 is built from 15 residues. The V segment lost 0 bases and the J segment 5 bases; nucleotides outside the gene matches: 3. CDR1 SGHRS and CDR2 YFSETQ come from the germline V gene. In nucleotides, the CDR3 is TGCGCCAGCAGCTTGGCACTAGCGGGAGCGGAGACCCAGTACTTC. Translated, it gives CASSLALAGAETQYF. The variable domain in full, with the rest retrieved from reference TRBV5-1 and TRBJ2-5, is KAGVTQTPRYLIKTRGQQVTLSCSPISGHRSVSWYQQTPGQGLQFLFEYFSETQRNKGNFPGRFSGRQFSNSRSEMNVSTLELGDSALYLCASSLALAGAETQYFGPGTRLLVL.

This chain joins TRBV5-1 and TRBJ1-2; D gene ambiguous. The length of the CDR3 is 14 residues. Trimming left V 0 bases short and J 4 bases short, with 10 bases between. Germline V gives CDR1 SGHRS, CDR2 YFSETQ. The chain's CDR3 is CASSLESVAYGYTF. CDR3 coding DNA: TGCGCCAGCAGCTTGGAATCCGTCGCCTATGGCTACACCTTC.

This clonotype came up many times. CDR3 loop: CAIGTQADNEQFF. CDR3 coding DNA: TGTGCCATCGGGACCCAGGCAGACAATGAGCAGTTCTTC. The V and J genes are TRBV10-3 and TRBJ2-1; D may be TRBD1 or TRBD2 (5 bases each). Germline-derived CDR1 and CDR2 are ENHRY and SYGVKD. V shed 8 bases and J shed 5 bases, with 13 bases lying between them. The CDR3 runs 13 residues.

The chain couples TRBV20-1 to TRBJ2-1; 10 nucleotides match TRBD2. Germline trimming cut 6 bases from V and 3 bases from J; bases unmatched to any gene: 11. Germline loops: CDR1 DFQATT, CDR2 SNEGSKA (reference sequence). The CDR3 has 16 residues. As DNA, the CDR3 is TGCAGTGCGACCCTTTTAGCGGGGGGTTACTACAATGAGCAGTTCTTC. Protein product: CSATLLAGGYYNEQFF.

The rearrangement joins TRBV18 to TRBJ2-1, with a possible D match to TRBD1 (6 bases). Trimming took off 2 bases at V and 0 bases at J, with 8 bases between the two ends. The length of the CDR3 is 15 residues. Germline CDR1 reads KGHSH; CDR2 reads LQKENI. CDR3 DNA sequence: TGTGCCAGCTCACCAGGACAGATCTCCTACAATGAGCAGTTCTTC. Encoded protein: CASSPGQISYNEQFF. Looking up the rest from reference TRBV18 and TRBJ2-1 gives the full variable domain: NAGVMQNPRHLVRRRGQEARLRCSPMKGHSHVYWYRQLPEEGLKFMVYLQKENIIDESGMPKERFSAEFPKEGPSILRIQQVVRGDSAAYFCASSPGQISYNEQFFGPGTRLTVL.

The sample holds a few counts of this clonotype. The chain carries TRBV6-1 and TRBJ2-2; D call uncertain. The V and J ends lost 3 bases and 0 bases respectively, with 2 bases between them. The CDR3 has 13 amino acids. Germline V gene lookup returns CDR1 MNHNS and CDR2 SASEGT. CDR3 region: CASSDTNTGELFF. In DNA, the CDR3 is TGTGCCAGCAGTGACACGAACACCGGGGAGCTGTTTTTT.

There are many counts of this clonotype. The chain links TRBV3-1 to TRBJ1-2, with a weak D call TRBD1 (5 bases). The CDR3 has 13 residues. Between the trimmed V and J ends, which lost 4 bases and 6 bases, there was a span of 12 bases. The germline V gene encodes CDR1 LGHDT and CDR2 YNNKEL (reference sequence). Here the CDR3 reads CASSRVGADGYTF. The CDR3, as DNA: TGTGCCAGCAGCCGAGTTGGGGCGGATGGCTACACCTTC.

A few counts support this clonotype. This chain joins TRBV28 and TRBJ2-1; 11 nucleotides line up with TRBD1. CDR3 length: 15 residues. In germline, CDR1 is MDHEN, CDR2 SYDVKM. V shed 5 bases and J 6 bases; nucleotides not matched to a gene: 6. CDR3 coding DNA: TGTGCCAGCAGTCCATCAGGACAGGGGGCCAATGAGCAGTTCTTC. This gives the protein CASSPSGQGANEQFF.

The CDR3 DNA reads as TGTGCCATCAGCCCGGGGGGACCGCTGAACACTGAAGCTTTCTTT. It encodes CAISPGGPLNTEAFF. The V gene is TRBV10-3, the J gene TRBJ1-1; D perhaps matches TRBD1 (5 bases). CDR3 size: 15 residues. From germline, CDR1 is ENHRY and CDR2 SYGVKD. V was cut by 6 bases and J by 0 bases, with 14 bases left in between.

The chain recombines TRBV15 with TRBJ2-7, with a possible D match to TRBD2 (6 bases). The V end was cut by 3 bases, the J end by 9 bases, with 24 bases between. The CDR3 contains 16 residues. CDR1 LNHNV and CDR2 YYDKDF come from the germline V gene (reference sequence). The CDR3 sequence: CATSSPGASERRGQYF. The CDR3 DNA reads TGTGCCACCAGCAGCCCCGGGGCTAGCGAACGTAGAGGGCAGTACTTC.

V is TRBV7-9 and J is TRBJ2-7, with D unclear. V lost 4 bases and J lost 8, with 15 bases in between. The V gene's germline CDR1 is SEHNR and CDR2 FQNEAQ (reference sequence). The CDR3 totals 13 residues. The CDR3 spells CASSSHGEYKQYF. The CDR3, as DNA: TGTGCCAGCAGCTCCCACGGCGAGTACAAGCAGTACTTC.

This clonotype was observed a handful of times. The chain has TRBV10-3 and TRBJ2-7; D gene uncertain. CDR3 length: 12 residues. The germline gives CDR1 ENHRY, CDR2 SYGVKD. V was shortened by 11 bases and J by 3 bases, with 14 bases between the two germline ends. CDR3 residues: CAPCPGGYEQYF. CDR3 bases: TGTGCCCCATGCCCGGGTGGCTACGAGCAGTACTTC.

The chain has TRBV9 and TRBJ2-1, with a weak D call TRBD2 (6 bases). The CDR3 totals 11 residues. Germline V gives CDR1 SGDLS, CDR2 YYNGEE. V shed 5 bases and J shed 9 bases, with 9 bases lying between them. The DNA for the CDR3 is TGTGCCAGCAGTGGGGACTCTGAGCAGTTCTTC. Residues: CASSGDSEQFF.

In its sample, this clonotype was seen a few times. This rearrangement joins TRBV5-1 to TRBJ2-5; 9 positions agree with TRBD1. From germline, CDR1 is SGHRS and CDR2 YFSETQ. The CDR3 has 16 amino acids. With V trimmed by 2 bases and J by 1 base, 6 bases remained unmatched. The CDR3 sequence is CASSFGTGTSQETQYF. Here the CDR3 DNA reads TGCGCCAGCAGCTTTGGGACAGGGACTTCCCAAGAGACCCAGTACTTC. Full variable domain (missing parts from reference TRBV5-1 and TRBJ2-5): KAGVTQTPRYLIKTRGQQVTLSCSPISGHRSVSWYQQTPGQGLQFLFEYFSETQRNKGNFPGRFSGRQFSNSRSEMNVSTLELGDSALYLCASSFGTGTSQETQYFGPGTRLLVL.

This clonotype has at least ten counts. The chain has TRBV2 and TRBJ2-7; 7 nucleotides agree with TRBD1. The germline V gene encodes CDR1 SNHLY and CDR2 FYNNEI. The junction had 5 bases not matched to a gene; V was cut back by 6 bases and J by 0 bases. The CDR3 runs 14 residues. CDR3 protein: CASRDRPNSYEQYF. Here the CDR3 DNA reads TGTGCCAGCAGGGACAGGCCAAACTCCTACGAGCAGTACTTC.

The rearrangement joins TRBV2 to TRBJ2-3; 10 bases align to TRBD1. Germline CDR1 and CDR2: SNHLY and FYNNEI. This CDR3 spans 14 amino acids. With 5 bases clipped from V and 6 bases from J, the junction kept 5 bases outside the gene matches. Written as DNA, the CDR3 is TGTGCCAGCAGTTGGGACAGGGGCGAGGATACGCAGTATTTT. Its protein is CASSWDRGEDTQYF.

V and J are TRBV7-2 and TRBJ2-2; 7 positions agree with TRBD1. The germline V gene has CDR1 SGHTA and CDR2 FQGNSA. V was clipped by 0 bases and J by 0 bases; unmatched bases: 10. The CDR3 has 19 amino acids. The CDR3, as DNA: TGTGCCAGCAGCTTAGCGCAAAACAGGGGTTTCGCGAACACCGGGGAGCTGTTTTTT. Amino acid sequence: CASSLAQNRGFANTGELFF.

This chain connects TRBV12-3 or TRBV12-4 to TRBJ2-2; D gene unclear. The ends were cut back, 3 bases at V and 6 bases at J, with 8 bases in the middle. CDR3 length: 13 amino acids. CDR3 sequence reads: CASSLQSPGELFF. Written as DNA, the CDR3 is TGTGCCAGCAGTTTGCAGAGTCCCGGGGAGCTGTTTTTT.

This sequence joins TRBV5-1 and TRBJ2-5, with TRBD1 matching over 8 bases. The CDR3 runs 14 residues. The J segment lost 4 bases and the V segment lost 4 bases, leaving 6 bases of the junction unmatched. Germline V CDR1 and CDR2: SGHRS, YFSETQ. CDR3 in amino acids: CASSSSTGVETQYF. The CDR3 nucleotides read TGCGCCAGCAGCAGCTCGACAGGGGTAGAGACCCAGTACTTC. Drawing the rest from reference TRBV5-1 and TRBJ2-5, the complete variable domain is KAGVTQTPRYLIKTRGQQVTLSCSPISGHRSVSWYQQTPGQGLQFLFEYFSETQRNKGNFPGRFSGRQFSNSRSEMNVSTLELGDSALYLCASSSSTGVETQYFGPGTRLLVL.

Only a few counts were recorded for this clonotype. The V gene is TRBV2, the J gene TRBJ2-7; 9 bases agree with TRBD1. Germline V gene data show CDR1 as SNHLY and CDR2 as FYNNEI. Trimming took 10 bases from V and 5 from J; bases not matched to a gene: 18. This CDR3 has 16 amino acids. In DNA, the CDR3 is TGTGCCAACTCACAGGGAGGACAGGGGACTTCCCACGAGCAGTACTTC. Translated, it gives CANSQGGQGTSHEQYF.

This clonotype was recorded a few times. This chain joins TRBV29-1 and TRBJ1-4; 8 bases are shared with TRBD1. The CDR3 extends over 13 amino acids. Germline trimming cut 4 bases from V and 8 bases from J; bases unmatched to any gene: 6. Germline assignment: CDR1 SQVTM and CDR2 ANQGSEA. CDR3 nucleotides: TGCAGCGTTGCTGGGACAGGTAGAGAAAAACTGTTTTTT. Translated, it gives CSVAGTGREKLFF.

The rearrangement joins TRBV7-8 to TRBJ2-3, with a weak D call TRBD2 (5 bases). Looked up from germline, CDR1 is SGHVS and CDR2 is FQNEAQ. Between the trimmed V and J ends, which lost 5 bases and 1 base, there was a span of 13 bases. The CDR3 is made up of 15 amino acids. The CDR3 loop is CASSQAWTGTDTQYF. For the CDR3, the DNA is TGTGCCAGCAGCCAGGCCTGGACTGGCACAGATACGCAGTATTTT.

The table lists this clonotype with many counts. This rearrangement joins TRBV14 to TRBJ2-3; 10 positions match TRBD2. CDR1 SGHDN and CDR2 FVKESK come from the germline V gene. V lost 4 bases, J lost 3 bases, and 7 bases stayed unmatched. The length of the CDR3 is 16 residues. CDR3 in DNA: TGTGCCAGCAGCCCCCTTGGTAGCGGGAGGACAGATACGCAGTATTTT. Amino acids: CASSPLGSGRTDTQYF.

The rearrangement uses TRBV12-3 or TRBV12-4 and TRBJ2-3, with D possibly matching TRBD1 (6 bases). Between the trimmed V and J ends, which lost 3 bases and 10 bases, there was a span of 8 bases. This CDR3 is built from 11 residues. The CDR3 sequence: CASSFAGAQYF. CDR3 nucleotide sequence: TGTGCCAGCAGTTTTGCAGGGGCGCAGTATTTT.

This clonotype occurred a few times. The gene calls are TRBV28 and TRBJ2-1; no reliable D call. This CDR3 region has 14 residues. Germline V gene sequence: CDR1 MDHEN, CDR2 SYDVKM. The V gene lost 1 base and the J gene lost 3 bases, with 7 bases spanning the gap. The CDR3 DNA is TGTGCCAGCAGTTTATCCCCAGTCTACAATGAGCAGTTCTTC. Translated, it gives CASSLSPVYNEQFF. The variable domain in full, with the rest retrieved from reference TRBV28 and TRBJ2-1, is DVKVTQSSRYLVKRTGEKVFLECVQDMDHENMFWYRQDPGLGLRLIYFSYDVKMKEKGDIPEGYSVSREKKERFSLILESASTNQTSMYLCASSLSPVYNEQFFGPGTRLTVL.

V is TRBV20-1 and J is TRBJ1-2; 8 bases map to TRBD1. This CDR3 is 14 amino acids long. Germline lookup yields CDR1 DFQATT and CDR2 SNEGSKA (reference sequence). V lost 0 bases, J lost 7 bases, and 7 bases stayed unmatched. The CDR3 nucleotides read TGCAGTGCTAGAGAAAAACAGGGGGTCTTTGGCTACACCTTC. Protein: CSAREKQGVFGYTF.